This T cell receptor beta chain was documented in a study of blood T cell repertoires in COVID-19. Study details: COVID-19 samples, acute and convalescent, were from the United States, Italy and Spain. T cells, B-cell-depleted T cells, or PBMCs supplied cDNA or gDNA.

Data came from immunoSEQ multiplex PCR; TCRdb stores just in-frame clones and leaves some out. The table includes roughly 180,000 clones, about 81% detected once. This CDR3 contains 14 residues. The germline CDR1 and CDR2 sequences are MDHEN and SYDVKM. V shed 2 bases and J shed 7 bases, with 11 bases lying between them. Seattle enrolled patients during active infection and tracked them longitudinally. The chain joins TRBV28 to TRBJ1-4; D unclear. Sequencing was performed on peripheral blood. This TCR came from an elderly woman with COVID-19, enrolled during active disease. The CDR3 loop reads CASSLGGQAEKLFF. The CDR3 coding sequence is TGTGCCAGCAGTTTAGGCGGGCAAGCTGAAAAACTGTTTTTT.